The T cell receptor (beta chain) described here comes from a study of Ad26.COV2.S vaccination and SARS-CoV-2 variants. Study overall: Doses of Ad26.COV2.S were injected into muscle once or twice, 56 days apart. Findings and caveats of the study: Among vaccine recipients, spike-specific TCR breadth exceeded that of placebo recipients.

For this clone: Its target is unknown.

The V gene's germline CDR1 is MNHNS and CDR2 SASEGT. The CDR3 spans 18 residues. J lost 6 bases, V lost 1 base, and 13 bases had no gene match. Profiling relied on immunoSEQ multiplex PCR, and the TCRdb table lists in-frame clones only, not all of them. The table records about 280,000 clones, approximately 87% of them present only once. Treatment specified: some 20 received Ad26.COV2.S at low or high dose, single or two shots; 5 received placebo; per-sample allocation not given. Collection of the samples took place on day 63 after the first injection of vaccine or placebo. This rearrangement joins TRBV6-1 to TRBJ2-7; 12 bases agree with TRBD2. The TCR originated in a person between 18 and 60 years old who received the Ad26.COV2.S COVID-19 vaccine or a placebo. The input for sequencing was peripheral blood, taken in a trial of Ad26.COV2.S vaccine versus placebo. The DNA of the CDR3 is TGTGCCAGCAGTGAAGACCTAGCGGGAGGGCGAAAGGGACTCGAGCAGTACTTC. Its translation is CASSEDLAGGRKGLEQYF.